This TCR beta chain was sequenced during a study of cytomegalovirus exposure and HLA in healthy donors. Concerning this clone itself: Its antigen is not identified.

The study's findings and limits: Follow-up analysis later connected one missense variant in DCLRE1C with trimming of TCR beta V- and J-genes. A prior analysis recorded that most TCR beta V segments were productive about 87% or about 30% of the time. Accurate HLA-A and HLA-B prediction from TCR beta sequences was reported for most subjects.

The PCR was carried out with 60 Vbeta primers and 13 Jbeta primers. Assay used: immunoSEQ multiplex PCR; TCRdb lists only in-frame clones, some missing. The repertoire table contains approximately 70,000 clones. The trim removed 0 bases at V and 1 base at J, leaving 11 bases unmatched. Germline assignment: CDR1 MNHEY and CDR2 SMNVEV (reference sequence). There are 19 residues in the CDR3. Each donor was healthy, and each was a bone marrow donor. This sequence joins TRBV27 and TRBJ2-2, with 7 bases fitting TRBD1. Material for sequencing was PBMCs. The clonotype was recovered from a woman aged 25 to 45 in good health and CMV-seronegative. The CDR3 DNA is TGTGCCAGCAGTTTATCGCTCTTAAGACAGGGACGGAACACCGGGGAGCTGTTTTTT. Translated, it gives CASSLSLLRQGRNTGELFF.